This T cell receptor (beta chain) was obtained from a study of post-analysis software for immune sequencing data. Study details: Relapsing-remitting, secondary progressive and progressive-relapsing courses of multiple sclerosis were included. Notes on the study in general: Relative to controls, patients with multiple sclerosis showed significantly lower normalized Chao1 diversity.

Presence of unique molecular identifiers characterized the TCR beta cDNA libraries. T cells numbering roughly 0.85 to 11 million gave rise to roughly 0.5 million cDNA molecules. Via MiXCR, TCRdb re-called the PCR reads, giving one row per CDR3 protein. The data contain roughly 160,000 distinct CDR3 sequences, around 34% of them singletons. This clonotype was observed many times. Its antigen remains unknown. The clonotype was recovered from a girl aged 5-17 years with multiple sclerosis. The sequences come from blood, collected after autologous hematopoietic stem cell transplantation.

CDR3 region: CSVAASGRSYNEQFF. CDR3 bases: TGCAGCGTTGCCGCTAGCGGGAGGTCCTACAATGAGCAGTTCTTC. The V call is TRBV29-1, the J call TRBJ2-1, with 11 bases identical to TRBD2. J gave up 1 base and V 4 bases, and 3 bases lay outside the gene matches. The germline CDR1 and CDR2 sequences are SQVTM and ANQGSEA. The CDR3 is 15 residues long.